This T cell receptor (beta chain) came from a study of T cell clonotyping in hematopoietic cell transplantation. Regarding time point: recipient sample about 28 days before transplant, after cytoreduction. V lost 2 bases and J lost 4; bases outside the gene matches: 4. Germline CDR1 and CDR2: SGHNT and YENEEA. The CDR3 is 16 residues long. Clones were read by immunoSEQ multiplex PCR, and TCRdb kept only the in-frame ones, dropping some. In the table there are roughly 30,000 clones, approximately 81% of which are singletons. This specimen consisted of peripheral blood mononuclear cells, obtained before stem cell transplant. V usage is TRBV11-3 and J usage is TRBJ2-1; 11 positions match TRBD2. This clonotype originated in a man in his forties with acute myeloid leukemia. Some clones in this sample may be carry-over from other donors' samples. The CDR3 DNA follows: TGTGCCAGCAGCTTAAGCGGACTAGCGGGTTACAATGAGCAGTTCTTC. Translating gives CASSLSGLAGYNEQFF.